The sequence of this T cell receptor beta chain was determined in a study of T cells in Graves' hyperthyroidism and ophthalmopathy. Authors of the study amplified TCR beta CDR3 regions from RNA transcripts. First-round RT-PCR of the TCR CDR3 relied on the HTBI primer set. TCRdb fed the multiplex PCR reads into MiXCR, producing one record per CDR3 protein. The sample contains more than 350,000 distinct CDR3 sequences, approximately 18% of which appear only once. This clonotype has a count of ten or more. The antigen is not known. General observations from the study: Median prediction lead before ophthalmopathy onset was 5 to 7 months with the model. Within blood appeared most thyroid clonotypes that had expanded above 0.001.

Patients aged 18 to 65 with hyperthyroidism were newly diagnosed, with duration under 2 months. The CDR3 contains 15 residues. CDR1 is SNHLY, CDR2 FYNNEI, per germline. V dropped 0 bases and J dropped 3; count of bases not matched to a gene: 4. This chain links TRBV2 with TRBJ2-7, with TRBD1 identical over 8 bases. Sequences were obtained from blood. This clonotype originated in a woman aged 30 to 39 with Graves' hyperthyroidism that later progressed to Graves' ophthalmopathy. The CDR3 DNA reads TGTGCCAGCAGTGAAGCCCAGGACAGGGTCTACGAGCAGTACTTC. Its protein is CASSEAQDRVYEQYF.